The 20 T cell receptor beta chains reported below all come from one sample, sequenced in a study. From the 5' RACE reads, TCRdb called clonotypes with MiXCR, one entry per CDR3 protein. In the table there are 30,000 or so distinct CDR3 sequences, around 24% of which are singletons. The sequencing sample was made of memory CD4+ T cells sorted from blood. Subset described: memory CD4+ T cells, CD4+CD45RO+CD25-. Receptor source: a female donor with breast cancer.

In this sample, this clonotype turned up many times. The chain has TRBV7-3 and TRBJ2-5; 9 nucleotides match TRBD2. Germline V gene data show CDR1 as SGHTA and CDR2 as FQGTGA. After removal of 4 bases from V and 4 bases from J, the junction contained 7 bases not matched to a gene. The CDR3 contains 15 residues. CDR3: CASSWSGGPGETQYF. In DNA, the CDR3 is TGTGCCAGCAGCTGGAGCGGGGGGCCAGGAGAGACCCAGTACTTC.

The chain couples TRBV12-3 or TRBV12-4 to TRBJ1-2; D is perhaps TRBD1 (5 bases). The V end was cut by 5 bases, the J end by 7 bases, with 14 bases between. The length of the CDR3 is 13 residues. CDR3 in DNA: TGTGCCAGCAGTCCGACAGTATCGGTTGGCTACACCTTC. Its translation: CASSPTVSVGYTF.

V is TRBV5-6 and J is TRBJ2-1, with D unresolved. V lost 4 bases, J lost 6 bases, and 8 bases lay in between. The CDR3 covers 12 residues. CDR1 is SGHDT and CDR2 is YYEEEE in the germline V gene. The CDR3 protein is CASSPGLNEQFF. DNA for the CDR3: TGTGCCAGCAGCCCCGGGCTCAATGAGCAGTTCTTC. Full variable domain (outside the CDR3, taken from reference TRBV5-6 and TRBJ2-1): DAGVTQSPTHLIKTRGQQVTLRCSPKSGHDTVSWYQQALGQGPQFIFQYYEEEERQRGNFPDRFSGHQFPNYSSELNVNALLLGDSALYLCASSPGLNEQFFGPGTRLTVL.

As to this clonotype: A junction end diverges from the germline sequence, so it may reflect a read error. The chain has TRBV4-1 and TRBJ2-6; no clear D gene. This CDR3 has 16 amino acids. Germline V gives CDR1 MGHRA, CDR2 YSYEKL. The CDR3 nucleotides are TGCGCCAGCGGCCAAGCAGGTCTCTCTGGGGCCAACGTCCTGACTTTC. Translation: CASGQAGLSGANVLTF.

This clonotype was detected a few times. J is TRBJ2-2 and V is TRBV5-5; D unresolved. The ends were cut back, 4 bases at V and 4 bases at J, with 17 bases in the middle. This CDR3 spans 16 amino acids. Germline V lookup: CDR1 SGHKS, CDR2 YYEKEE (reference sequence). Here the CDR3 reads CASSPNPWGSTGELFF. The CDR3 DNA is TGTGCCAGCAGCCCGAATCCATGGGGAAGCACCGGGGAGCTGTTTTTT.

This clonotype came up once. A much larger clone lies one base from this, so it may be a read error. J is TRBJ2-7 and V is TRBV4-1; D may be TRBD1 or TRBD2 (6 bases each). The V gene's germline CDR1 is MGHRA and CDR2 YSYEKL. The CDR3 length is 15 residues. The CDR3, as DNA: TGCGCCGGCAGTCCGTTAGGGGGGCCTCCCTACGAGCAGTACTTC. Translation: CAGSPLGGPPYEQYF.

This clonotype came up a few times. This chain links TRBV27 with TRBJ2-7; 12 bases map to TRBD2. The J segment lost 7 bases and the V segment lost 4 bases, leaving 5 bases of the junction unmatched. The CDR3 covers 14 residues. Germline V gene data show CDR1 as MNHEY and CDR2 as SMNVEV (reference sequence). CDR3 DNA sequence: TGTGCCAGCAGTTCGGGGACTAGCGGGTTTGAGCAGTACTTC. This gives the protein CASSSGTSGFEQYF.

This clonotype was seen a few times. The CDR3 region has the DNA TGTGCCACCAGTGAAAAAAGCGGGGGGGTGACAGATACGCAGTATTTT. It specifies CATSEKSGGVTDTQYF. The chain employs TRBV24-1 and TRBJ2-3, with 10 bases lining up with TRBD2. Germline V gives CDR1 KGHDR, CDR2 SFDVKD. There are 16 residues in the CDR3. The trim removed 4 bases at V and 3 bases at J, leaving 6 bases unmatched.

The sample holds many counts of this clonotype. The CDR3 DNA follows: TGTGCCAGCAGCCCCGACAGGGGCCACACTGAAGCTTTCTTT. It translates to CASSPDRGHTEAFF. The V gene is TRBV6-6, the J gene TRBJ1-1, with 8 nucleotides matching TRBD1. V shed 6 bases and J 3 bases; nucleotides not matched to a gene: 6. CDR3 length equals 14 residues. CDR1 and CDR2 from the germline V gene are MNHNY and SVGAGI (reference sequence).

With respect to this clonotype: The germline gene is not matched at one end of the junction; a read error may be the cause. The rearrangement uses TRBV27 and TRBJ2-1; D uncertain. This CDR3 is 12 amino acids long. Per germline, CDR1 MNHEY and CDR2 SMNVEV (reference sequence). CDR3 residues: CASSLGNNEQVF. CDR3 DNA: TGTGCCAGCAGTTTGGGGAACAATGAGCAGGTCTTC.

The chain has TRBV28 and TRBJ2-7, with 7 bases lining up with TRBD1. After removal of 6 bases from V and 3 bases from J, the junction contained 8 bases not matched to a gene. CDR1 and CDR2 (germline): MDHEN, SYDVKM. The CDR3 runs 14 residues. The CDR3 nucleotides read TGTGCCAGCAGCGGGGACAGCGTGCTCTACGAGCAGTACTTC. Translation gives CASSGDSVLYEQYF.

This clonotype was found many times. The rearrangement links TRBV27 to TRBJ2-7; D is unclear. The germline V gene has CDR1 MNHEY and CDR2 SMNVEV (reference sequence). V lost 5 bases to trimming and J lost 1 base, with 9 bases between them. CDR3 length: 13 amino acids. The chain's CDR3 is CASSPLPSYEQYF. The CDR3 bases are TGTGCCAGCAGTCCCCTCCCTTCCTACGAGCAGTACTTC.

This sequence joins TRBV7-8 and TRBJ2-1, with D possibly matching TRBD2 (5 bases). Germline-derived CDR1 and CDR2 are SGHVS and FQNEAQ. This CDR3 comprises 13 residues. Trimming removed 3 bases at V and 7 bases at J, with 10 bases between. In nucleotides, the CDR3 is TGTGCCAGCAGCTTCGTGCGAGGGAATGAGCAGTTCTTC. This encodes CASSFVRGNEQFF.

At least ten counts were recorded for this clonotype. The chain is built from TRBV25-1 and TRBJ1-1; D is ambiguous. Germline V CDR1 and CDR2: MGHDK, SYGVNS. V lost 3 bases and J 2 bases, leaving 4 bases between the germline ends. CDR3 length equals 12 residues. This CDR3 reads CASSEGNTEAFF. CDR3 DNA: TGTGCCAGCAGTGAGGGTAACACTGAAGCTTTCTTT.

The chain is built from TRBV6-2 or TRBV6-3 and TRBJ2-5, with 7 bases aligning to TRBD2. The CDR3 spans 13 residues. With V trimmed by 4 bases and J by 5 bases, 4 bases remained unmatched. CDR1 is MNHEY, CDR2 SVGEGT, per germline. DNA of the CDR3: TGTGCCAGCAGTTCAACTAGCGAGGAGACCCAGTACTTC. Its translation: CASSSTSEETQYF.

At least ten counts were recorded for this clonotype. The rearrangement joins TRBV9 to TRBJ2-7; D may match TRBD1 or TRBD2 (6 bases each). The V gene lost 3 bases and the J gene lost 6 bases, with 16 bases spanning the gap. The V gene's germline CDR1 is SGDLS and CDR2 YYNGEE. The CDR3 runs to 14 residues. The CDR3 sequence: CASSGGGSASEQYF. CDR3 bases: TGTGCCAGCAGCGGAGGGGGGTCTGCTAGCGAGCAGTACTTC.

This clonotype came up a few times. V and J are TRBV20-1 and TRBJ2-6, with 8 nucleotides matching TRBD1. Germline V lookup: CDR1 DFQATT, CDR2 SNEGSKA (reference sequence). V trimming: 6 bases; J trimming: 2 bases; junction bases outside the gene matches: 6. CDR3 length equals 15 residues. The DNA of the CDR3 is TGCAGTGCAACCAACAGGGGGGCTGGGGCCAACGTCCTGACTTTC. Translated, it gives CSATNRGAGANVLTF.

This clonotype was seen ten or more times. The rearrangement links TRBV5-1 to TRBJ2-7; possibly TRBD2 for D (6 bases). Trimming cost V 4 bases and J 2 bases, with 16 bases left between them. CDR1 SGHRS and CDR2 YFSETQ come from the germline V gene. The CDR3 has 15 residues. The CDR3 sequence: CASSGGTGQAYEQYF. CDR3 coding DNA: TGCGCCAGCAGCGGAGGGACGGGTCAGGCCTACGAGCAGTACTTC.

This clonotype was found a few times. The rearrangement joins TRBV4-3 to TRBJ2-2; 9 bases agree with TRBD1. The CDR3 is made up of 18 amino acids. With V trimmed by 0 bases and J by 5 bases, 10 bases remained unmatched. Germline V CDR1 and CDR2: LGHNA, YSLEER. CDR3 nucleotides: TGCGCCAGCAGCCAAGATCTATTTCGGGACAGGGCAACCGGGGAGCTGTTTTTT. Translation gives CASSQDLFRDRATGELFF.

This rearrangement joins TRBV12-3 or TRBV12-4 to TRBJ2-7, with 8 bases aligning to TRBD2. V dropped 3 bases and J dropped 2; count of bases not matched to a gene: 3. This CDR3 spans 14 amino acids. The CDR3 region has the DNA TGTGCCAGCAGTTTTTACGGGGGGGCCTACGAGCAGTACTTC. This codes for CASSFYGGAYEQYF.